This TCR beta chain was sequenced during a study of human T cells and chemical hapten exposure. Study results and limitations: Those TCRs sitting above 1 in 1000 frequency stayed the same with DPC sensitization.

TCRdb re-called the RACE reads through MiXCR, storing one row per CDR3 protein. The sample consists of tens of thousands of distinct CDR3 sequences, 9.5% to 11% of them appearing once. This sample's time point: patch test 2, 6 weeks after DPC sensitization. As for treatment: therapeutic diphenylcyclopropenone sensitization with weekly scalp DPC. This clonotype was counted a few times. What it binds is unknown. CDR1 is MDHEN and CDR2 is SYDVKM in the germline V gene. This CDR3 contains 14 residues. With 4 bases removed from V and 3 bases from J, the gap between germline ends came to 13 bases. The chain employs TRBV28 and TRBJ2-7; the D gene is possibly TRBD1 (6 bases). This specimen consisted of whole blood, obtained in connection with sensitization to the hapten diphenylcyclopropenone (DPC). The TCR sequence derives from a middle-aged man with alopecia areata. Some clones in this sample may be carry-over from other donors' samples. This CDR3 is CASSSGTQSYEQYF. Written as DNA, the CDR3 is TGTGCCAGCAGTTCTGGGACACAAAGCTACGAGCAGTACTTC. The full variable domain, with the rest looked up from reference TRBV28 and TRBJ2-7, is DVKVTQSSRYLVKRTGEKVFLECVQDMDHENMFWYRQDPGLGLRLIYFSYDVKMKEKGDIPEGYSVSREKKERFSLILESASTNQTSMYLCASSSGTQSYEQYFGPGTRLTVT.